Given below is one T cell receptor beta chain in context. Its antigen is not identified. The source of the sample is a study of cytomegalovirus exposure and HLA in healthy donors. In the study overall: The Caucasian-associated ancestry cluster held roughly 80% of 300 to 500 genotyped donors.

Study conclusions and caveats: V- and J-gene trimming of TCR beta was linked (in a later analysis) to a missense DCLRE1C variant.

Primers: 60 Vbeta forward and 13 Jbeta reverse. Measured with immunoSEQ multiplex PCR; TCRdb has only the in-frame clones, and not every one. This repertoire shows more than 95,000 clones, more than 75% found once; its top ten account for about 11%. The source is a man aged 25 to 40 in good health and CMV-seropositive. The material sequenced was PBMCs.

The chain's CDR3 is CASSATGGEETQYF. The CDR3 DNA reads TGTGCCAGCAGTGCGACAGGGGGCGAGGAGACCCAGTACTTC. The gene calls are TRBV2 and TRBJ2-5; the match to TRBD1 covers 10 bases. J was trimmed by 5 bases and V by 4 bases; bases with no gene match: 4. This CDR3 has 14 amino acids. The germline gives CDR1 SNHLY, CDR2 FYNNEI.